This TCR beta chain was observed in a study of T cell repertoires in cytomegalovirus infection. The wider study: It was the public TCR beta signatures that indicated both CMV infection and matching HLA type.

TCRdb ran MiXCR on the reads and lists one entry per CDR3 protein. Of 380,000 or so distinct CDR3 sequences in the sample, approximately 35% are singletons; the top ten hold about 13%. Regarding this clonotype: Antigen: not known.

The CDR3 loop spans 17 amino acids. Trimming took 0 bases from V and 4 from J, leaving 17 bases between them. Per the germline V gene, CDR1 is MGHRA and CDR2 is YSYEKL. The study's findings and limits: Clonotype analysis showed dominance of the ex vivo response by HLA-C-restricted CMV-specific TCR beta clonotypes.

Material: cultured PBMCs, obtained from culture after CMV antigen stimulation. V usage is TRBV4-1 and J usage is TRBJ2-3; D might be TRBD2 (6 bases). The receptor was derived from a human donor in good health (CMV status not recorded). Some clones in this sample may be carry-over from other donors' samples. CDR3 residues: CASSQEGLGEAADTQYF. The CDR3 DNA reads TGCGCCAGCAGCCAAGAAGGGCTGGGGGAGGCGGCAGATACGCAGTATTTT.